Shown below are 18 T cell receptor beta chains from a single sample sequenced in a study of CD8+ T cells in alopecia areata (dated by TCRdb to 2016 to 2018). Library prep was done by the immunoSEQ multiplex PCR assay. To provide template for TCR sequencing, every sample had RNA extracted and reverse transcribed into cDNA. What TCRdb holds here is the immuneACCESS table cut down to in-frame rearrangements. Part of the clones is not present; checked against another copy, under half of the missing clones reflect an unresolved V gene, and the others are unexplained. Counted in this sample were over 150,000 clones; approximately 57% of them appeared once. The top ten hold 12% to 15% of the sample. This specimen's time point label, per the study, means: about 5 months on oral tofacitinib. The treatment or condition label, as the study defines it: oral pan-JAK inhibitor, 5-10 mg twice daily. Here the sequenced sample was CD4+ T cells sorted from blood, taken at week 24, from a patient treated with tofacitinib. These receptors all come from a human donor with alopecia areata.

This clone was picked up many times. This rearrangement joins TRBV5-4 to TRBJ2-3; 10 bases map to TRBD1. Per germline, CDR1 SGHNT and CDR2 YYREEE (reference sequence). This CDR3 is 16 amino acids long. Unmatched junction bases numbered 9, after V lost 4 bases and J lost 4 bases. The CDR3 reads CASSIPTGGRADTQYF. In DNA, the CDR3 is TGTGCCAGCAGCATCCCGACAGGGGGCAGGGCAGATACGCAGTATTTT.

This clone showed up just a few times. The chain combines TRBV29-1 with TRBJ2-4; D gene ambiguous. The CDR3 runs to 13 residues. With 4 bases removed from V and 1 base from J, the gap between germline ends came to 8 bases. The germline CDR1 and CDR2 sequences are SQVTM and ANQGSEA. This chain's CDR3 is CSVVMNAKNIQYF. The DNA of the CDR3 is TGCAGCGTTGTGATGAACGCCAAAAACATTCAGTACTTC.

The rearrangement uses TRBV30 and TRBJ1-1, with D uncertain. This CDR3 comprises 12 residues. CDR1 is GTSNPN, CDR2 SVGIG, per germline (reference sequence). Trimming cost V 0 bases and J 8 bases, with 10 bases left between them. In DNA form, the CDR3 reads TGTGCCTGGAGTGTACTGAGTCCGGAAGCTTTCTTT. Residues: CAWSVLSPEAFF.

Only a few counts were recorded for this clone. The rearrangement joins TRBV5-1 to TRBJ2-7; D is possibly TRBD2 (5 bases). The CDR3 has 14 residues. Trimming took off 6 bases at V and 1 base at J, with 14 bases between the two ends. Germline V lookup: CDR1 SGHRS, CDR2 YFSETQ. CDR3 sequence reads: CASKGGSKSYEQYF. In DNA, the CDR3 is TGCGCCAGCAAAGGAGGCAGCAAATCCTACGAGCAGTACTTC.

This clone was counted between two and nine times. The CDR3 region has the DNA TGTGCCAGCAGTCGGAGCTCTGGGGCCAACGTCCTGACTTTC. Encoded protein: CASSRSSGANVLTF. This chain uses TRBV2 with TRBJ2-6; D gene unclear. V was cut by 5 bases and J by 0 bases, with 5 bases left in between. The CDR3 covers 14 residues. CDR1 SNHLY and CDR2 FYNNEI come from the germline V gene.

The CDR3 sequence is CASSPREGPQYF. The CDR3 DNA follows: TGTGCCAGCTCACCACGAGAGGGACCGCAGTATTTT. The chain carries TRBV18 and TRBJ2-3; D tentatively reads TRBD1 or TRBD2 (5 bases each). The V and J ends lost 1 base and 10 bases respectively, with 9 bases between them. The CDR3 runs to 12 residues. Germline V lookup: CDR1 KGHSH, CDR2 LQKENI.

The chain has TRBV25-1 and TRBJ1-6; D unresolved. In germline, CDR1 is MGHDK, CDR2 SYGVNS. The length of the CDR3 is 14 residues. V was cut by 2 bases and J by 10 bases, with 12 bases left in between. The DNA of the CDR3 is TGTGCCAGCAGTGAACTCGGGGTTGGCTCACCCCTCCACTTT. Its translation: CASSELGVGSPLHF.

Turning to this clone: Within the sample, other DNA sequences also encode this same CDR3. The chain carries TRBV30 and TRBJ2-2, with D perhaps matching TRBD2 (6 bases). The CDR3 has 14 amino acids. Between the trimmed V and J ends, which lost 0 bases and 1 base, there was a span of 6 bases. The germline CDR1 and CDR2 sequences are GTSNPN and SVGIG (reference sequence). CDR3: CAWSVGGNTGELFF. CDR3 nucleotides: TGTGCCTGGAGTGTGGGGGGGAACACCGGGGAGCTGTTTTTT.

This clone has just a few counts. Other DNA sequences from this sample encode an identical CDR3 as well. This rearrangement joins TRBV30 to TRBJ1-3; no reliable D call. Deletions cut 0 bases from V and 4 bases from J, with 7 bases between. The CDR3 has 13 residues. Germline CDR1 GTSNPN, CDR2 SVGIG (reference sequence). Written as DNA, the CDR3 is TGTGCCTGGAGTGTACTCTCGGGAAACACCATATATTTT. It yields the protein CAWSVLSGNTIYF.

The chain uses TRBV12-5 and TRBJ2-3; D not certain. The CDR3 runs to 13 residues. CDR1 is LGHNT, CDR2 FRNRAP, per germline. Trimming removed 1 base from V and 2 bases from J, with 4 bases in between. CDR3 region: CASGLGLTDTQYF. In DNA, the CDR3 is TGTGCTAGTGGTTTGGGCCTCACAGATACGCAGTATTTT.

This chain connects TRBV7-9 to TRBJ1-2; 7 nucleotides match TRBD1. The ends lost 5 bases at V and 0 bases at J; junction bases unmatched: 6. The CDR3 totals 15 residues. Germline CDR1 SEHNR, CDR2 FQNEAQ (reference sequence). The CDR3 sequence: CASSEGQNANYGYTF. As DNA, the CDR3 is TGTGCCAGCAGCGAGGGACAGAACGCTAACTATGGCTACACCTTC.

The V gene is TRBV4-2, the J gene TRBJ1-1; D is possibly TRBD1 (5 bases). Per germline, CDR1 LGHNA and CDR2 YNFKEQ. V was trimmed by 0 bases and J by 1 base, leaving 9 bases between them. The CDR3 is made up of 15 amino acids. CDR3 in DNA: TGTGCCAGCAGCCAAGATCGGGGGAAGAACACTGAAGCTTTCTTT. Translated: CASSQDRGKNTEAFF.

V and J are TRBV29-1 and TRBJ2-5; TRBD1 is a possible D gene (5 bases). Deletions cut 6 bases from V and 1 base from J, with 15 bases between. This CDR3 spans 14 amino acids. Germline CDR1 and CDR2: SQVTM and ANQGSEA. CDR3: CSVLRQSIQETQYF. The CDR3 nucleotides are TGCAGCGTCCTCCGACAGAGTATCCAAGAGACCCAGTACTTC.

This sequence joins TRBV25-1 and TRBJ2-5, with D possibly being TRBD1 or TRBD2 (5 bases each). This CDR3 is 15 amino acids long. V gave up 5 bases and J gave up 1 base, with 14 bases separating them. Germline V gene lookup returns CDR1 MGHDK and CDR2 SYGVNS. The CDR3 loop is CASSNTGTFQETQYF. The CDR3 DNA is TGTGCCAGCAGTAATACCGGGACCTTCCAAGAGACCCAGTACTTC.

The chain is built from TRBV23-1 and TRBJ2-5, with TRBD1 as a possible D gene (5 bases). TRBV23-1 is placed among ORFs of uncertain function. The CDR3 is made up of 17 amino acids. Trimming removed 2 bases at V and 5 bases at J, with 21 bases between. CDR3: CASSQTTVPGLWETQYF. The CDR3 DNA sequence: TGCGCCAGCAGTCAAACTACGGTTCCAGGGCTTTGGGAGACCCAGTACTTC.

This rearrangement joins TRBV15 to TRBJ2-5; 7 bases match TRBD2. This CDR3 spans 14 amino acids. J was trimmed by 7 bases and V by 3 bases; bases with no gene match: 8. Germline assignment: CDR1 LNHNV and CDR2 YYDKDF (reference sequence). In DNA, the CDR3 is TGTGCCACCAGCAGCCGGGACTACCTTCTGACCCAGTACTTC. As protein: CATSSRDYLLTQYF.

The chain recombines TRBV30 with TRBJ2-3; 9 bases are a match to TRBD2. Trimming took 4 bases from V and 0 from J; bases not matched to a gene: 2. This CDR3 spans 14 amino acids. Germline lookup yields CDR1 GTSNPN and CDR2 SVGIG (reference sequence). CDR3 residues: CAWNAGGSTDTQYF. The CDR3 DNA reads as TGTGCCTGGAATGCGGGGGGGAGCACAGATACGCAGTATTTT.

CDR3 in amino acids: CASSHPPGQGYGYTF. In DNA, the CDR3 is TGTGCCAGCAGCCATCCCCCAGGACAGGGATATGGCTACACCTTC. The rearrangement joins TRBV7-9 to TRBJ1-2; TRBD1 aligns across 8 bases. CDR3 length equals 15 residues. The J segment lost 5 bases and the V segment lost 5 bases, leaving 10 bases of the junction unmatched. The germline V gene has CDR1 SEHNR and CDR2 FQNEAQ (reference sequence).